This paragraph covers one T cell receptor (beta chain) sequence. The data were obtained in a study of blood T cell repertoires in COVID-19. Study details: The samples span acute and convalescent COVID-19 from the United States, Italy and Spain.

There are 13 residues in the CDR3. CDR1 MNHNY and CDR2 SVGAGI come from the germline V gene (reference sequence). V lost 7 bases and J lost 6; bases outside the gene matches: 8. TCRdb's copy holds only in-frame clones and misses some; the assay was immunoSEQ multiplex PCR. In the table there are over 85,000 clones, 84% of which are singletons. Sequencing was performed on peripheral blood. This sequence originates from a man in his sixties with acute or convalescent COVID-19. This chain connects TRBV6-6 to TRBJ1-2; 7 nucleotides align to TRBD1. CDR3: CASIHDRVDGYTF. CDR3 nucleotides: TGTGCCAGCATACACGACAGGGTCGATGGCTACACCTTC.